This T cell receptor beta chain was sequenced during a study of cytomegalovirus exposure and HLA in healthy donors. Findings and limits, study-wide: When the data were analyzed later, several of the most significant clusters appeared to be linked to common viral pathogens. Several V segments, TRBV6-2 and TRBV6-3 among them, could not be told apart and were dropped. Looking again later, the authors saw that most CMV-associated TCR beta chains seemed HLA-restricted.

The V segment lost 7 bases and the J segment 2 bases; nucleotides outside the gene matches: 5. From germline, CDR1 is MNHEY and CDR2 SVGAGI. The CDR3 length is 14 residues. The PCR used 60 Vbeta and 13 Jbeta primers. The assay was immunoSEQ multiplex PCR, and TCRdb's table has in-frame clones only and misses some. This sample yields around 180,000 clones, of which 70% to 80% are seen a single time; around 1.4% belongs to the top ten. A note on this clone: Antigen unknown.

All donors participated as healthy donors of bone marrow. V and J are TRBV6-5 and TRBJ1-3; the match to TRBD1 covers 7 bases. The TCR comes from a woman in her 50s in good health and CMV-seronegative. The sequenced sample was PBMCs. The DNA of the CDR3 is TGTGCCAGCACCAAGACAGGGACTGGAAACACCATATATTTT. It codes for CASTKTGTGNTIYF.